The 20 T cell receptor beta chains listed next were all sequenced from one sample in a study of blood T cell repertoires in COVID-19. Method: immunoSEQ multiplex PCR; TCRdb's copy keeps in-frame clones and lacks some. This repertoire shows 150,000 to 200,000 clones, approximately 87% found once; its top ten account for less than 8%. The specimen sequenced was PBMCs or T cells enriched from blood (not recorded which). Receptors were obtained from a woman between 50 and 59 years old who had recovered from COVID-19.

The CDR3 DNA reads as TGCAGCGTTGAAGATCCTAGACTAGCGGGGAGCTCCTACAATGAGCAGTTCTTC. Its translation: CSVEDPRLAGSSYNEQFF. This rearrangement joins TRBV29-1 to TRBJ2-1, with 11 bases identical to TRBD2. Germline CDR1 and CDR2: SQVTM and ANQGSEA. The CDR3 totals 18 residues. Losses at the gene ends were 0 bases for V and 0 bases for J; bases not matched to a gene: 7.

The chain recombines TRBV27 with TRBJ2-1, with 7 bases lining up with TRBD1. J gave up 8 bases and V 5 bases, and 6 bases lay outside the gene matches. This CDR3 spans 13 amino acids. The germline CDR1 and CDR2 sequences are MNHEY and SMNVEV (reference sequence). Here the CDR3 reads CASSGVGGDEQFF. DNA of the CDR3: TGTGCCAGCAGTGGCGTAGGGGGCGATGAGCAGTTCTTC.

CDR3 amino acids: CASSLSGISYEQYF. The CDR3 coding sequence is TGCGCCAGCAGCTTGAGCGGGATTTCCTACGAGCAGTACTTC. The chain joins TRBV5-1 to TRBJ2-7; 7 nucleotides line up with TRBD2. The CDR3 totals 14 residues. Germline loops: CDR1 SGHRS, CDR2 YFSETQ. The V gene end was trimmed by 1 base and the J gene end by 1 base; junction bases not matched to a gene: 2.

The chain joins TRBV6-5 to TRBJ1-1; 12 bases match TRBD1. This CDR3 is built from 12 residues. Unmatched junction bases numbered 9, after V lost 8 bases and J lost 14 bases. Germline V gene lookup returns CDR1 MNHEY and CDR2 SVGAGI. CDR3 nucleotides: TGTGCCAGCTCGGGGACAGGGGGCCTCGGCTTCTTT. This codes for CASSGTGGLGFF.

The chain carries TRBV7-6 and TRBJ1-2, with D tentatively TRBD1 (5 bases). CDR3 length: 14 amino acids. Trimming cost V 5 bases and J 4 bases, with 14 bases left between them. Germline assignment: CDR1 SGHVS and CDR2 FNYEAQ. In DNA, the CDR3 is TGTGCCAGCAGCCCCTCCGGGGGGTTCTATGGCTACACCTTC. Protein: CASSPSGGFYGYTF.

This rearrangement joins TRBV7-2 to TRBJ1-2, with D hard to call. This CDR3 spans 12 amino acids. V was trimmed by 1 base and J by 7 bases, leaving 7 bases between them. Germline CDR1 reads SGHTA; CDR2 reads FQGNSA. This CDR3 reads CASSLELGGYTF. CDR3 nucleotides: TGTGCCAGCAGCTTAGAACTCGGTGGCTACACCTTC. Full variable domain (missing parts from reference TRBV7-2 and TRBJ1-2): GAGVSQSPSNKVTEKGKDVELRCDPISGHTALYWYRQSLGQGLEFLIYFQGNSAPDKSGLPSDRFSAERTGGSVSTLTIQRTQQEDSAVYLCASSLELGGYTFGSGTRLTVV.

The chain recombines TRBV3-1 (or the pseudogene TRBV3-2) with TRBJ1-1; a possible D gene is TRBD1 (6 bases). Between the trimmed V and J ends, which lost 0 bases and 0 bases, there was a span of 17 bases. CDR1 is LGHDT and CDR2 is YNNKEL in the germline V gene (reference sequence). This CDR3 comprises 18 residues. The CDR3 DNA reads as TGTGCCAGCAGCCAAGATTGGGGGCAGGGCGTTTTGAACACTGAAGCTTTCTTT. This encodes CASSQDWGQGVLNTEAFF.

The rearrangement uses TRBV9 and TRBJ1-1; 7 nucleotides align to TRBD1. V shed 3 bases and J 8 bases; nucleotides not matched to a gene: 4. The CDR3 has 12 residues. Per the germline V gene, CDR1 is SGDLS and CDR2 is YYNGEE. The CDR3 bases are TGTGCCAGCAGCGAGACAGGGCCCGAAGCTTTCTTT. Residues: CASSETGPEAFF.

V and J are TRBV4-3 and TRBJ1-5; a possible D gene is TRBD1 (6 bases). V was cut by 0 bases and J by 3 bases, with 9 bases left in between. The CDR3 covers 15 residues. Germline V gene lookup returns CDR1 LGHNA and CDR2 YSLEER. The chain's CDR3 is CASSQEGANNQPQHF. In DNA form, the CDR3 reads TGCGCCAGCAGCCAAGAGGGGGCGAACAATCAGCCCCAGCATTTT.

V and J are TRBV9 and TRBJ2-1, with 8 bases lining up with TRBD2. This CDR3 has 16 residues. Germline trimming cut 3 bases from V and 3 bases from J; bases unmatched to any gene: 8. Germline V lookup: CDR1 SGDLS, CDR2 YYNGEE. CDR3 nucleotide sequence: TGTGCCAGCAGCGACCCCGGGACTAGGTTCTACAATGAGCAGTTCTTC. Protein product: CASSDPGTRFYNEQFF.

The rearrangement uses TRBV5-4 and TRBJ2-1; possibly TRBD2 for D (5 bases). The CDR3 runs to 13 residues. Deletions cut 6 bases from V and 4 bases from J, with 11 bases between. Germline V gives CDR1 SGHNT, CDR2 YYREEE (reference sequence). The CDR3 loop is CASTPRGYNEQFF. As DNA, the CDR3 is TGTGCCAGCACCCCCCGAGGGTACAATGAGCAGTTCTTC.

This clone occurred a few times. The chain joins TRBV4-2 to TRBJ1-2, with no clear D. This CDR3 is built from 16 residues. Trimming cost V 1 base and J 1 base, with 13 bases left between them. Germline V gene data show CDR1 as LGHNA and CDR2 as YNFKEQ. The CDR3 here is CASSQVPPQLNYGYTF. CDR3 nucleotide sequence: TGTGCCAGCAGCCAAGTTCCCCCACAGCTTAACTATGGCTACACCTTC.

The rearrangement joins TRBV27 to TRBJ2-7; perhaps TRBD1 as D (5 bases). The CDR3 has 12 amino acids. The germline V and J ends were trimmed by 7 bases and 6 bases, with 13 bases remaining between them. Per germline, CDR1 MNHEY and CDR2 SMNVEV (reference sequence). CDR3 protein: CASISGSGEQYF. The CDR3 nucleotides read TGTGCCAGCATCTCAGGGTCGGGCGAGCAGTACTTC.

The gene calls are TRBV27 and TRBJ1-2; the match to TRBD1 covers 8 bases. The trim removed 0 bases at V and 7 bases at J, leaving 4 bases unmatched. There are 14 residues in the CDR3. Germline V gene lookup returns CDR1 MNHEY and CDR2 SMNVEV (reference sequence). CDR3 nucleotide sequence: TGTGCCAGCAGTTTATCGGGACAGGTTCCTGGCTACACCTTC. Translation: CASSLSGQVPGYTF.

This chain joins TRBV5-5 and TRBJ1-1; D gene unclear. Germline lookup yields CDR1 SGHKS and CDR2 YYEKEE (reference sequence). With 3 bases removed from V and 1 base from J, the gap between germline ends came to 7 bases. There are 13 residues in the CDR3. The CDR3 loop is CASSSTENTEAFF. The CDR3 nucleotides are TGTGCCAGCAGCTCCACAGAGAACACTGAAGCTTTCTTT.

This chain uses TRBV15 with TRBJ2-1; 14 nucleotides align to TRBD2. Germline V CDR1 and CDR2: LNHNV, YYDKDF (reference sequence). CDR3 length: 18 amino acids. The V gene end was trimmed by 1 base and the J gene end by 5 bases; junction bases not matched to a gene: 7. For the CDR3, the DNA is TGTGCCACCAGCAGAGTCACCGGGACTAGCGGGAGAGACAATGAGCAGTTCTTC. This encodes CATSRVTGTSGRDNEQFF. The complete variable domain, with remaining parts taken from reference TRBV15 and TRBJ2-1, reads DAMVIQNPRYQVTQFGKPVTLSCSQTLNHNVMYWYQQKSSQAPKLLFHYYDKDFNNEADTPDNFQSRRPNTSFCFLDIRSPGLGDTAMYLCATSRVTGTSGRDNEQFFGPGTRLTVL.

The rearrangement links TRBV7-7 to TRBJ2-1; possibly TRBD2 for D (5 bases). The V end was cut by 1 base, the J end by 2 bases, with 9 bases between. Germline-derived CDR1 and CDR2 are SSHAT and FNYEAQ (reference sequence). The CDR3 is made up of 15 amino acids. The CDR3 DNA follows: TGTGCCAGCAGCTTAGGTCCGGGAACCTACAATGAGCAGTTCTTC. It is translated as CASSLGPGTYNEQFF.

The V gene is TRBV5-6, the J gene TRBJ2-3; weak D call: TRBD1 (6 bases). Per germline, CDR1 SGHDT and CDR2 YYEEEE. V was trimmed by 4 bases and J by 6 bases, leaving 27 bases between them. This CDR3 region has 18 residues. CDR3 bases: TGTGCCAGCAGCAGGAGACAGGTTCCCCATATAACGCGGGATACGCAGTATTTT. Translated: CASSRRQVPHITRDTQYF. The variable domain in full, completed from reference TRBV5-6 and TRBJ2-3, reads DAGVTQSPTHLIKTRGQQVTLRCSPKSGHDTVSWYQQALGQGPQFIFQYYEEEERQRGNFPDRFSGHQFPNYSSELNVNALLLGDSALYLCASSRRQVPHITRDTQYFGPGTRLTVL.

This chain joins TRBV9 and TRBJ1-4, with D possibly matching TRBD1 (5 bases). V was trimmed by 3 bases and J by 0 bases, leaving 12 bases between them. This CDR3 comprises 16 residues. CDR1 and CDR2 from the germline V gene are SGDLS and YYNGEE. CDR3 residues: CASSALGAATNEKLFF. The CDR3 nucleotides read TGTGCCAGCAGCGCTCTAGGGGCCGCAACTAATGAAAAACTGTTTTTT. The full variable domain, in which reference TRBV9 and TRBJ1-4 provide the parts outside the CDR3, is DSGVTQTPKHLITATGQRVTLRCSPRSGDLSVYWYQQSLDQGLQFLIQYYNGEERAKGNILERFSAQQFPDLHSELNLSSLELGDSALYFCASSALGAATNEKLFFGSGTQLSVL.

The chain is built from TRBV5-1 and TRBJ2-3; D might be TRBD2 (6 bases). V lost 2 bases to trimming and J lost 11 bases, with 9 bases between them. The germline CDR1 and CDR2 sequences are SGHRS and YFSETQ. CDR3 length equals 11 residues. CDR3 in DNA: TGCGCCAGCAGCTTCAGGCGGGAGCAGTATTTT. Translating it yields CASSFRREQYF.